A selection of T cell receptor beta chains follows, all from one sample in a study of T cells in narcolepsy. The repertoire was sequenced with immunoSEQ multiplex PCR; TCRdb's copy has only in-frame clones and lacks some. The table shows 25,000 to 35,000 clones, with roughly 77% occurring only once. The sequenced sample was CD45RA- memory CD4+ T cells from PBMCs. The receptors come from a human donor with narcolepsy. Both conserved end residues are part of each CDR3. A D gene is named only where the DNA matches it firmly. Only part of the rows carry a size: once, few, many, or a class if the clone is expanded.

TRBV11-3	TRBJ2-3	NA	NA	TGTGCCAGCAAGGACAAGGGCCTTTGGGGCACAGATACGCAGTATTTT	CASKDKGLWGTDTQYF
TRBV7-9	TRBJ2-7	NA	TRBD1	TGTGCCAGCAGCCACGCCCCCACAGGGGGCGCCGAGCAGTACTTC	CASSHAPTGGAEQYF
TRBV19	TRBJ2-2	NA	NA	TGTGCCAGTAGTGGCAGGTTGGGGTCGCTGAACACCGGGGAGCTGTTTTTT	CASSGRLGSLNTGELFF
TRBV9	TRBJ1-2	NA	NA	TGTGCCAGCAGTGGTACTAACTATGGCTACACCTTC	CASSGTNYGYTF
TRBV30	TRBJ1-3	NA	TRBD1	TGTGCCTGGAGTGCCCAAGACAGGGCTGGAAACACCATATATTTT	CAWSAQDRAGNTIYF
TRBV30	TRBJ2-2	NA	TRBD1	TGTGCCTGGAGTAGGACAGGTTTCGTCGGGGAGCTGTTTTTT	CAWSRTGFVGELFF
TRBV15	TRBJ1-3	NA	NA	TGTGCCACCAGCAGAGATCTGAACAGCCCCTCTGGAAACACCATATATTTT	CATSRDLNSPSGNTIYF
TRBV10-2	TRBJ1-2	NA	TRBD1	TGCGCCAGCAGTTTGAATCCGGCAGGGGGCCATGGCTACACCTTC	CASSLNPAGGHGYTF
TRBV7-9	TRBJ2-1	few	NA	TGTGCCAGCAGCTTCTGGTATGCGAACGCTCAGTTCTTC	CASSFWYANAQFF
TRBV9	TRBJ1-2	NA	TRBD1	TGTGCCAGCAGCGTGAAGACAGGGGGCGTTAGCTATGGCTACACCTTC	CASSVKTGGVSYGYTF
TRBV5-5	TRBJ1-1	medium-sized	NA	TGTGCCAGCAGCCGGGAGGCCATGAACACTGAAGCTTTCTTT	CASSREAMNTEAFF
TRBV7-8	TRBJ2-5	NA	TRBD2	TGTGCCAGCAGCTCGGCGGGAGGTAGGCAAGAGACCCAGTACTTC	CASSSAGGRQETQYF
TRBV5-6	TRBJ2-5	NA	NA	TGTGCCAGCAGCTCACTACCCTTGCAAGAGACCCAGTACTTC	CASSSLPLQETQYF
TRBV6-1	TRBJ1-2	NA	NA	TGTGCCAGCTCCGGGCAGGGCGGTGGCTGCACCTTC	CASSGQGGGCTF
TRBV10-3	TRBJ2-3	NA	NA	TGTGCCATCAGTGAGAAGAAGGATACGCAGTATTTT	CAISEKKDTQYF
TRBV9	TRBJ1-2	NA	NA	TGTGCCAGCAGCGTAGCCGACAGTCGCTATGGCTACACCTTC	CASSVADSRYGYTF
TRBV5-1	TRBJ1-3	few	NA	TGCGCCAGCAGCTTGTCCGGGGGCCTTACTGGAAACACCATATATTTT	CASSLSGGLTGNTIYF
TRBV28	TRBJ1-5	NA	NA	TGTGCCAGCAGTTTGTCACTCGGGGGGCTCAATCAGCCCCAGCATTTT	CASSLSLGGLNQPQHF
TRBV28	TRBJ2-7	NA	NA	TGTGCCAGCAGTCATGGGGGGCTAGAAGCCTACGAGCAGTACTTC	CASSHGGLEAYEQYF
TRBV11-3	TRBJ2-6	NA	NA	TGTGCCAGCAGCTTAACCGGCTCTGGGGCCAACGTCCTGACTTTC	CASSLTGSGANVLTF
TRBV6-1	TRBJ1-1	once	NA	TGTGCCACCTCGCCGGGGTTCAACACTGAAGCTTTCTTT	CATSPGFNTEAFF
TRBV6-6	TRBJ2-2	once	TRBD1	TGTGCCAGCAGTCCCGGGCAGGGGGCTAGTACCGGGGAGCTGTTTTTT	CASSPGQGASTGELFF
TRBV5-1	TRBJ2-3	NA	NA	TGCGCCAGCAGCTTGGGTAGCGGCACAGATACGCAGTATTTT	CASSLGSGTDTQYF
TRBV15	TRBJ2-3	NA	TRBD1	TGTGCCACCGAGGCAGGGGGCGCAGCAACAGATACGCAGTATTTT	CATEAGGAATDTQYF
TRBV15	TRBJ2-1	NA	TRBD2	TGTGCCACCAGCAGAGATGGGAGCGGGAGTCCCTACAATGAGCAGTTCTTC	CATSRDGSGSPYNEQFF
TRBV28	TRBJ2-1	NA	TRBD2	TGTGCCAGCAGCGGGGGACTAGCGGACTACAATGAGCAGTTCTTC	CASSGGLADYNEQFF
TRBV7-7	TRBJ1-5	NA	NA	TGTGCTAGCAGCTTAGATCGTGATCAGCCCCAGCATTTT	CASSLDRDQPQHF
TRBV9	TRBJ2-2	NA	NA	TGTGCCAGCAGCAAACTCAATGGGGAGCTGTTTTTT	CASSKLNGELFF
TRBV10-3	TRBJ2-6	NA	TRBD1	TGTGCCATCAGTGAGTCACAGGGGCGAGCCTCTGGGGCCAACGTCCTGACTTTC	CAISESQGRASGANVLTF
TRBV5-6	TRBJ1-3	NA	NA	TGTGCCAGCAGCTTACACGGGACATACTCTGGAAACACCATATATTTT	CASSLHGTYSGNTIYF
TRBV9	TRBJ2-7	NA	TRBD2	TGTGCCAGCAGCGTCCTAGCGGACCCCTCCTACGAGCAGTACTTC	CASSVLADPSYEQYF
TRBV25-1	TRBJ1-6	NA	NA	TGTGCGAGTAGAGGGGGTGATTCACCCCTCCACTTT	CASRGGDSPLHF
TRBV13	TRBJ2-5	NA	NA	TGTGCCAGCAGCGCGCCAGGAGAGACCCAGTACTTC	CASSAPGETQYF
TRBV19	TRBJ2-5	NA	NA	TGTGCCAGGAACCCACTCAGGGGCCTACAAGAGACCCAGTACTTC	CARNPLRGLQETQYF
TRBV27	TRBJ2-7	NA	NA	TGTGCCAGCAGTTTAGATGGGGAGGTGAGAACTAAAGGGGCCTACGAGCAGTACTTC	CASSLDGEVRTKGAYEQYF
TRBV28	TRBJ1-5	NA	NA	TGTGCCAGCAGTTACGATAGCAATCAGCCCCAGCATTTT	CASSYDSNQPQHF
TRBV5-1	TRBJ2-3	NA	NA	TGCGCCAGCAGCTTGGAGGGCGATGGGACAGATACGCAGTATTTT	CASSLEGDGTDTQYF
TRBV7-3	TRBJ2-1	NA	NA	TGTGCCAGCAGCTTAACGGCGGATTTTGAGCAGTTCTTC	CASSLTADFEQFF
TRBV7-2	TRBJ1-1	NA	TRBD1	TGTGCCAGCAGCTTAACCGGCCCGGGACAGGGGTTGAACACTGAAGCTTTCTTT	CASSLTGPGQGLNTEAFF
TRBV12-5	TRBJ2-3	NA	TRBD1	TGTGCTAGTGGTTCCGACCAGGGGGCTTTCTCAGATACGCAGTATTTT	CASGSDQGAFSDTQYF
TRBV28	TRBJ2-7	once	TRBD1	TGTGCCAGCAGCGACAGGTCCAGGGGGAGGTACTTC	CASSDRSRGRYF
TRBV27	TRBJ2-2	NA	TRBD2	TGTGCCAGCAGTCCTCGACTAGCGGGAGTCTCAGGCACCGGGGAGCTGTTTTTT	CASSPRLAGVSGTGELFF
TRBV5-1	TRBJ1-5	NA	TRBD1	TGCGCCAGCAGCTTGGAACAGGGGGGGCAGCCCCAGCATTTT	CASSLEQGGQPQHF
TRBV27	TRBJ2-6	NA	NA	NA	CASSVLRASGANVLTF
TRBV28	TRBJ1-3	NA	NA	TGTGCCAGCAGTCAAACAGTGTCTGGAAACACCATATATTTT	CASSQTVSGNTIYF
TRBV7-8	TRBJ2-3	NA	NA	TGTGCCAGCACTCCGTCGAGTCCCCTCACAGATACGCAGTATTTT	CASTPSSPLTDTQYF
TRBV5-1	TRBJ2-3	NA	TRBD2	TGCGCCAGCAGCGTGACTAGCGGGTTCACAGATACGCAGTATTTT	CASSVTSGFTDTQYF
TRBV18	TRBJ2-3	NA	NA	TGTGCCAGCTCCACAAGGGAGAGAACAGATACGCAGTATTTT	CASSTRERTDTQYF
TRBV6-1	TRBJ1-1	few	NA	TGTGCCAGCAGTGCGAATTCCCCGAACACTGAAGCTTTCTTT	CASSANSPNTEAFF
TRBV5-1	TRBJ1-1	NA	NA	TGCGCCAGCAGAGATGGGGGGTACAGGGAAAAGGAGTACACTGAAGCTTTCTTT	CASRDGGYREKEYTEAFF
TRBV7-2	TRBJ2-1	NA	TRBD2	TGTGCCAGCAGCCCACCGGGACTAGCGAGCTACAATGAGCAGTTCTTC	CASSPPGLASYNEQFF
TRBV18	TRBJ2-6	NA	TRBD1	TGTGCCAGCTCACCCTTCAATAAGCCGGGACAGGGGCAAACTGGGGCCAACGTCCTGACTTTC	CASSPFNKPGQGQTGANVLTF
TRBV6-6	TRBJ2-7	NA	NA	TGTGCCAGCAGTTACTCGAAATCTTCCGGGGCCTACGAGCAGTACTTC	CASSYSKSSGAYEQYF
TRBV6-6	TRBJ1-5	NA	NA	TGTGCCAGCAGTTACTCTCAGGGTTATAGCAATCAGCCCCAGCATTTT	CASSYSQGYSNQPQHF
TRBV30	TRBJ1-5	NA	NA	TGTGCCTGGAGTGGTGGGGAGGGCAATCAGCCCCAGCATTTT	CAWSGGEGNQPQHF
TRBV2	TRBJ2-7	NA	NA	TGTGCCAGCAGTGAGCAGGGTATGGGCGAGCAGTACTTC	CASSEQGMGEQYF
TRBV18	TRBJ2-7	NA	NA	TGTGCCAGCTCAAGGGACCCGAACGAGCAGTACTTC	CASSRDPNEQYF
TRBV18	TRBJ2-7	NA	TRBD2	TGTGCCAGCTCACCGGGACTAGAGTCGCTCGAGCAGTACTTC	CASSPGLESLEQYF
TRBV7-9	TRBJ2-6	NA	NA	TGTGCCGTACACTCTGGGGCCAACGTCCTGACTTTC	CAVHSGANVLTF
TRBV6-5	TRBJ2-4	once	TRBD1	TGTGCCAGCAGTTCTGCGGGACAGGGGGTCCACATTCAGTACTTC	CASSSAGQGVHIQYF